Sequencing of this T cell receptor beta chain was carried out in a study of blood T cell repertoires in COVID-19. Study-wide context: T cells, B-cell-depleted T cells, or PBMCs provided the cDNA or gDNA that served as material.

Regarding this clone: This sample also contains other DNA sequences that code for the same CDR3.

This CDR3 is built from 13 residues. Trimming stripped 2 bases from V and 4 bases from J, with 9 bases between. Per germline, CDR1 GTSNPN and CDR2 SVGIG (reference sequence). Using immunoSEQ multiplex PCR, the repertoire was profiled, and TCRdb retains in-frame clones only, with some absent. The sample includes some 65,000 clones, around nine tenths seen only once; the top ten take around 1.3%. Source material: peripheral blood. The chain joins TRBV30 to TRBJ1-5, with D perhaps TRBD1 (6 bases). This TCR came from a man aged 55 to 69 with acute or convalescent COVID-19. CDR3 DNA sequence: TGTGCCTGGAGTCCTCAGGGGAATCAGCCCCAGCATTTT. Translation: CAWSPQGNQPQHF. The full variable domain, its missing parts supplied by reference TRBV30 and TRBJ1-5, is SQTIHQWPATLVQPVGSPLSLECTVEGTSNPNLYWYRQAAGRGLQLLFYSVGIGQISSEVPQNLSASRPQDRQFILSSKKLLLSDSGFYLCAWSPQGNQPQHFGDGTRLSIL.